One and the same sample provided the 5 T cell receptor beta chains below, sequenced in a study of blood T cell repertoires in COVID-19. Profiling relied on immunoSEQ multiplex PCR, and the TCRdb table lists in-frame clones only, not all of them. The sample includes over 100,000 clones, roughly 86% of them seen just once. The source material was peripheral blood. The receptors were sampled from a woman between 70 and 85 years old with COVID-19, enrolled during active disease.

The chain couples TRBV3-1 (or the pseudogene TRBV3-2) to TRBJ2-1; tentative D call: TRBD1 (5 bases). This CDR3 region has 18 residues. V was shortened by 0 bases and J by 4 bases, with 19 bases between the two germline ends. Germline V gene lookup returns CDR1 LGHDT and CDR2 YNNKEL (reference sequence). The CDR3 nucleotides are TGTGCCAGCAGCCAAGATTGGGGCGCGAGTAGGGGATACAATGAGCAGTTCTTC. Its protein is CASSQDWGASRGYNEQFF.

The CDR3 DNA is TGTGCCTGGAGTGTACGTATGCTAGCGGGGACCGGGGAGCTGTTTTTT. Its translation: CAWSVRMLAGTGELFF. The chain combines TRBV30 with TRBJ2-2, with TRBD2 matching over 9 bases. Trimming cost V 0 bases and J 5 bases; bases outside gene matches: 7. Germline V gene data show CDR1 as GTSNPN and CDR2 as SVGIG (reference sequence). There are 16 residues in the CDR3.

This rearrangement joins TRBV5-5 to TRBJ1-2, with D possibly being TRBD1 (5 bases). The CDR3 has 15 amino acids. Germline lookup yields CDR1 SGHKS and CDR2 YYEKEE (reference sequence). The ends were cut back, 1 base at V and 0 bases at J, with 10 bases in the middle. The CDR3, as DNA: TGTGCCAGCAGCTTGATGGGGGGGTCTAACTATGGCTACACCTTC. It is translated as CASSLMGGSNYGYTF.

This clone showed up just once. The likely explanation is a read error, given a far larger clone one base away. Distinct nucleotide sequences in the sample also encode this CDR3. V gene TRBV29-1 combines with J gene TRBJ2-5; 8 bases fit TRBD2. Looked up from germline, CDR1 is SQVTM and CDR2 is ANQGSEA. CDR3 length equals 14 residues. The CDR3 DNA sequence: TGCCGCGTTGGGGCACCGGGGGGGGGAGAGACCCAGTACTTC. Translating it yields CRVGAPGGGETQYF.

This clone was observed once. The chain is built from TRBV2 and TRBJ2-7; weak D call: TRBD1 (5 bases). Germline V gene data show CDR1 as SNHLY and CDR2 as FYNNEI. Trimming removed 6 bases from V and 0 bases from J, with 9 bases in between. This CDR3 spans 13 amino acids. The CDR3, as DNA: TGTGCCAGCAGCAAGACAGTCTCCTACGAGCAGTACTTC. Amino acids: CASSKTVSYEQYF.